Shown below are 23 T cell receptor beta chains from a single sample sequenced in a study of T cells in women clearing cervical HPV infection. The method was immunoSEQ multiplex PCR; TCRdb's version includes in-frame clones alone and lacks a portion of them. The sample has under 50,000 clones, and its top ten clones hold about 6%. Sequencing used blood buffy coat. The receptors were sampled from a woman between 18 and 70 years old with a cervical HPV16 infection that either progressed to CIN3+ or cleared (not recorded which).

To note about this clone: Read sequence stops 3 residues before the CDR3 end, and the germline J gene provides the missing end. The rearrangement uses TRBV5-1 and TRBJ2-2; 7 nucleotides line up with TRBD1. This CDR3 is built from 15 residues. Germline V lookup: CDR1 SGHRS, CDR2 YFSETQ. Partial CDR3 DNA: TGCGCCAGCAGCTCGGGGACAGATTATAATTCACCG. Translating it yields CASSSGTDYNSP. The whole CDR3 protein reads CASSSGTDYNSPLFF.

As to this clone: The CDR3 end is not reached by the read, which stops 3 residues before it; the germline J gene fills it in. The chain joins TRBV29-1 to TRBJ2-5, with 9 bases matching TRBD1. Trimming removed 4 bases from V and 2 bases from J; junction bases left unmatched: 8. The CDR3 contains 15 residues. From germline, CDR1 is SQVTM and CDR2 ANQGSEA. The sequenced CDR3 bases are TGCAGCGTTGTTACGGGACAGGGAGTTCAAGAGACC. Protein: CSVVTGQGVQET. The whole CDR3 reads CSVVTGQGVQETQYF.

Partial CDR3 DNA: TGTGCCAGCAGTTCCGGGACAGGAAACAATGAG. Protein sequence: CASSSGTGNNE. The CDR3 as a whole reads CASSSGTGNNEQFF. J is TRBJ2-1 and V is TRBV7-6; 8 bases line up with TRBD1. Sequencing ends 3 residues short of the CDR3 end; the germline J gene provides the rest. Unmatched junction bases numbered 6, after V lost 6 bases and J lost 5 bases. This CDR3 region has 14 residues. Per the germline V gene, CDR1 is SGHVS and CDR2 is FNYEAQ.

On this clone: Read coverage stops 3 residues before the CDR3 terminus; the germline J gene supplies the remainder. This chain uses TRBV4-1 with TRBJ1-4; 12 bases match TRBD1. Trimming removed 1 base from V and 5 bases from J; junction bases left unmatched: 5. The V gene's germline CDR1 is MGHRA and CDR2 YSYEKL. The CDR3 sequence is 17 residues long. CDR3 region: CASSQAGQGAGNEKLFF. The sequenced part of the CDR3 DNA is TGCGCCAGCAGCCAAGCGGGACAGGGGGCGGGAAATGAAAAA.

Comments on this clone: From the germline J gene comes the end of the CDR3, since the read stops 3 residues before it. The rearrangement joins TRBV18 to TRBJ2-1; TRBD2 matches 13 bases. This CDR3 is built from 15 residues. CDR1 and CDR2 from the germline V gene are KGHSH and LQKENI. Germline trimming cut 3 bases from V and 7 bases from J; bases unmatched to any gene: 3. CDR3 DNA (partial): TGTGCCAGCTCACCGGGACTAGCGGGAACGAATGAG. As protein: CASSPGLAGTNE. The complete CDR3 protein is CASSPGLAGTNEQFF.

CDR3 bases read: TGCAGCGTCCGGGGGGGGAGCGGGAGAAGCTACGAG. It translates to CSVRGGSGRSYE. The entire CDR3 protein is CSVRGGSGRSYEQYF. The J gene is TRBJ2-7, the V gene TRBV29-1, with 8 bases fitting TRBD2. The read gets to within 3 residues of the CDR3 end, and the germline J gene fills in the rest. The germline V gene has CDR1 SQVTM and CDR2 ANQGSEA. Trimming cost V 6 bases and J 3 bases; bases outside gene matches: 13. This CDR3 contains 15 residues.

About this clone itself: Read sequence stops 3 residues before the CDR3 end, and the germline J gene provides the missing end. The V gene is TRBV20-1, the J gene TRBJ2-2, with D perhaps matching TRBD2 (6 bases). This CDR3 has 15 residues. The germline V gene encodes CDR1 DFQATT and CDR2 SNEGSKA (reference sequence). CDR3 protein: CSAKMGGGTNEKLFF. CDR3 bases read: TGCAGTGCTAAGATGGGGGGTGGAACTAATGAAAAG.

Partial CDR3 DNA: TGTGCCAGCAGCTTAGGCTTGTACAATGAC. Translating gives CASSLGLYND. The entire CDR3 sequence reads CASSLGLYNDYTF. This chain joins TRBV7-2 and TRBJ1-2, with D hard to call. The read terminates 3 residues before the CDR3 end, so the remaining end is supplied by the germline J gene. Germline V CDR1 and CDR2: SGHTA, FQGNSA. The CDR3 is made up of 13 amino acids.

About this clone: Read sequence stops 3 residues before the CDR3 end, and the germline J gene provides the missing end. V and J are TRBV5-1 and TRBJ1-1; D perhaps matches TRBD1 (5 bases). Germline CDR1 is SGHRS and CDR2 is YFSETQ. V was cut by 4 bases and J by 1 base, with 8 bases left in between. This CDR3 comprises 13 residues. The CDR3: CASSIGQNTEAFF. The covered CDR3 bases are TGCGCCAGCAGCATTGGACAGAACACTGAA. Drawing the rest from reference TRBV5-1 and TRBJ1-1, the complete variable domain is KAGVTQTPRYLIKTRGQQVTLSCSPISGHRSVSWYQQTPGQGLQFLFEYFSETQRNKGNFPGRFSGRQFSNSRSEMNVSTLELGDSALYLCASSIGQNTEAFFGQGTRLTVV.

A word on this clone: The sequence runs out 3 residues before the end of the CDR3; the remainder is reconstructed from the germline J gene. The V call is TRBV27, the J call TRBJ2-3; TRBD2 might be the D (6 bases). Germline V CDR1 and CDR2: MNHEY, SMNVEV (reference sequence). The CDR3 contains 15 residues. With 6 bases removed from V and 4 bases from J, the gap between germline ends came to 17 bases. The CDR3 reads CASRRLEVPADTQYF. CDR3 DNA (partial): TGTGCCAGCAGACGACTAGAAGTTCCTGCAGATACG.

CDR3 sequence reads: CASSLLAGGYYEQYF. The CDR3 DNA, read in part, is TGTGCCAGCAGCTTGTTAGCGGGAGGTTATTACGAG. This rearrangement joins TRBV7-2 to TRBJ2-7, with TRBD2 matching 10 bases. The CDR3 is cut off 3 residues early in the read; its end comes from the germline J gene. Germline CDR1 and CDR2: SGHTA and FQGNSA. The V segment lost 3 bases and the J segment 4 bases; nucleotides outside the gene matches: 6. The length of the CDR3 is 15 residues.

As to this clone: The CDR3 extends 3 residues past the end of the read, so its final part is completed from the germline J gene. The gene calls are TRBV7-9 and TRBJ2-6; D is unresolved. This CDR3 has 15 residues. V was clipped by 4 bases and J by 4 bases, with 11 bases between them. From germline, CDR1 is SEHNR and CDR2 FQNEAQ (reference sequence). Partial CDR3 DNA: TGTGCCAGCAGCTCCCTAATAGGGGGGGCCAACGTC. Residues: CASSSLIGGANV. The CDR3 in its entirety is CASSSLIGGANVLTF.

Worth noting for this clone: Read data end 3 residues before the CDR3 end; the end is taken from the germline J gene. J is TRBJ2-1 and V is TRBV11-3, with 9 bases matching TRBD2. CDR1 and CDR2 (germline): SGHNT, YENEEA. The CDR3 is 15 residues long. After removal of 2 bases from V and 9 bases from J, the junction contained 8 bases not matched to a gene. The sequenced CDR3 bases are TGTGCCAGCAGCTTACGGCCTAGCGGGAATACTGAG. Encoded protein: CASSLRPSGNTE. The entire CDR3 protein reads CASSLRPSGNTEQFF. Together with reference TRBV11-3 and TRBJ2-1, the CDR3 gives the full variable domain: EAGVVQSPRYKIIEKKQPVAFWCNPISGHNTLYWYLQNLGQGPELLIRYENEEAVDDSQLPKDRFSAERLKGVDSTLKIQPAELGDSAVYLCASSLRPSGNTEQFFGPGTRLTVL.

A note on this clone: Read sequence stops 3 residues before the CDR3 end, and the germline J gene provides the missing end. The sample has other DNA sequences that encode this CDR3 too. This chain joins TRBV19 and TRBJ2-7, with 7 nucleotides matching TRBD1. The CDR3 has 12 amino acids. Germline lookup yields CDR1 LNHDA and CDR2 SQIVND (reference sequence). V lost 5 bases to trimming and J lost 4 bases; unmatched junction nucleotides: 2. The CDR3 DNA, read in part, is TGTGCCAGTAGTGGGACAGCATACGAG. As protein: CASSGTAYE. The whole CDR3 protein is CASSGTAYEQYF. Variable domain in full (rest from reference TRBV19 and TRBJ2-7): DGGITQSPKYLFRKEGQNVTLSCEQNLNHDAMYWYRQDPGQGLRLIYYSQIVNDFQKGDIAEGYSVSREKKESFPLTVTSAQKNPTAFYLCASSGTAYEQYFGPGTRLTVT.

For this clone: The read comes to an end 3 residues before the CDR3 does, leaving the germline J gene to fill in the end. The V gene is TRBV20-1, the J gene TRBJ2-3; perhaps TRBD1 as D (7 bases). CDR3 length: 14 amino acids. V lost 2 bases and J lost 6, with 15 bases in between. Germline loops: CDR1 DFQATT, CDR2 SNEGSKA (reference sequence). The covered CDR3 bases are TGCAGTGCTAGATGGCAGGGGGGTACGGATACG. It is translated as CSARWQGGTDT. The full CDR3 sequence reads CSARWQGGTDTQYF.

With regard to this clone: The CDR3 end falls 3 residues outside the read, so it is completed with the germline J gene. The gene calls are TRBV5-5 and TRBJ1-2, with D possibly TRBD1 on 5 matching bases. The CDR3 runs to 14 residues. Germline CDR1 SGHKS, CDR2 YYEKEE (reference sequence). The CDR3 loop is CASTIGGGRVGYTF. CDR3 bases read: TGTGCCAGCACCATTGGGGGGGGACGGGTCGGC.

Concerning this clone itself: The read finishes 3 residues shy of the CDR3 end, and the germline J gene is used to complete it. The genes are TRBV20-1 and TRBJ2-1, with TRBD2 matching 12 bases. Germline assignment: CDR1 DFQATT and CDR2 SNEGSKA (reference sequence). Losses at the gene ends were 2 bases for V and 6 bases for J; bases not matched to a gene: 2. This CDR3 has 14 residues. The CDR3 bases that were read are TGCAGTGCTAGAAGACTAGCGGGAGTCAATGAG. Encoded protein: CSARRLAGVNE. The CDR3, in full, reads CSARRLAGVNEQFF.

Comment on this clone: The observed sequence ends 3 residues before the CDR3 terminus, with the missing tail filled in from the germline J gene. This chain uses TRBV9 with TRBJ2-2; 7 bases map to TRBD1. V lost 5 bases and J lost 2; bases outside the gene matches: 6. Germline V CDR1 and CDR2: SGDLS, YYNGEE. This CDR3 has 15 residues. The CDR3 bases that were read are TGTGCCAGCAGTCCCGGACAGGTTAACACCGGGGAG. It codes for CASSPGQVNTGE. The CDR3, in full, reads CASSPGQVNTGELFF.

In the case of this clone: The CDR3 end is not reached by the read, which stops 3 residues before it; the germline J gene fills it in. The V and J genes are TRBV4-1 and TRBJ2-2, with D maybe TRBD1 (6 bases). V lost 1 base to trimming and J lost 2 bases, with 11 bases between them. The CDR3 is 16 residues long. Germline assignment: CDR1 MGHRA and CDR2 YSYEKL. The CDR3 bases that were read are TGCGCCAGCAGCCAAGGCCTGGGACAAAACACCGGGGAG. It yields the protein CASSQGLGQNTGE. The whole CDR3 region reads CASSQGLGQNTGELFF.

On this clone: The read terminates 3 residues before the CDR3 end, so the remaining end is supplied by the germline J gene. This chain joins TRBV4-2 and TRBJ2-3; 13 nucleotides match TRBD2. J was trimmed by 1 base and V by 4 bases; bases with no gene match: 5. The CDR3 has 17 amino acids. Germline CDR1 reads LGHNA; CDR2 reads YNFKEQ. CDR3 region: CASSRRLAGGGTDTQYF. The CDR3 bases that were read are TGTGCCAGCAGCCGACGACTAGCGGGAGGAGGCACAGATACG.

Worth noting for this clone: The CDR3 end lies 3 residues beyond the end of the read and is filled in from the germline J gene. This chain joins TRBV7-2 and TRBJ1-2; D gene ambiguous. Germline assignment: CDR1 SGHTA and CDR2 FQGNSA. The CDR3 length is 15 residues. The sequenced CDR3 bases are TGTGCCAGCAGCCCCTCATTCTCGCGACATTACGAC. It yields the protein CASSPSFSRHYD. The whole CDR3 sequence reads CASSPSFSRHYDYTF.

Note on this clone: The read halts 3 residues ahead of the CDR3 end, with the missing end drawn from the germline J gene. This sequence joins TRBV18 and TRBJ1-2; D might be TRBD1 (6 bases). The germline gives CDR1 KGHSH, CDR2 LQKENI. The CDR3 has 13 residues. CDR3 DNA, as far as it was read: TGTGCCAGCTCACCAGGGGGCACAGATACC. Protein sequence: CASSPGGTDT. The whole CDR3 sequence reads CASSPGGTDTYTF.

With respect to this clone: Read data end 3 residues before the CDR3 end; the end is taken from the germline J gene. The chain joins TRBV20-1 to TRBJ2-7; 7 bases agree with TRBD1. Germline lookup yields CDR1 DFQATT and CDR2 SNEGSKA (reference sequence). Trimming at V came to 4 bases and at J to 1 base, leaving 10 bases not matched to a gene. The CDR3 loop spans 15 amino acids. CDR3 DNA, as far as it was read: TGCAGTGCTAACCCACCGGGACAGCCTTCCTACGAG. It encodes CSANPPGQPSYE. Given in full, the CDR3 is CSANPPGQPSYEQYF.